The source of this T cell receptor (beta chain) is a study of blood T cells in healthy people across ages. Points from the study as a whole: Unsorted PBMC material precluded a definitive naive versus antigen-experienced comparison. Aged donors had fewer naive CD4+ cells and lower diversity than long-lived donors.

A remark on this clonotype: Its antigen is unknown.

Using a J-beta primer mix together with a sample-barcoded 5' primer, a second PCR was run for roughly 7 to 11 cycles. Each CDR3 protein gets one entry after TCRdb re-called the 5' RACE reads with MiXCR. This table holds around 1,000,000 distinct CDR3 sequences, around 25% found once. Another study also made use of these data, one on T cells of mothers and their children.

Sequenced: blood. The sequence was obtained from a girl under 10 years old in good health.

Written as DNA, the CDR3 is TGTGCTAGTGGTCCCGGGGGGGGGCACATTCAGTACTTC. It encodes CASGPGGGHIQYF. V usage is TRBV12-5 and J usage is TRBJ2-4, with 8 bases fitting TRBD2. The germline CDR1 and CDR2 sequences are LGHNT and FRNRAP. The CDR3 length is 13 residues. The junction had 5 bases not matched to a gene; V was cut back by 5 bases and J by 8 bases.